What follows are 19 T cell receptor beta chains derived from one specimen sequenced in a study of shared clonotypes between healthy human individuals. The protocol was immunoSEQ multiplex PCR, while the TCRdb copy is restricted to in-frame clones and leaves out a portion. Counted here are fewer than 1.6 million clones, around 98.5% occurring once; the ten biggest clones make up around 0.38%. Material for sequencing was naive CD4+ T cells sorted from blood. As for subset: CD45RA+ positively selected. The receptors derive from a man in his thirties or forties in good health.

This chain joins TRBV11-2 and TRBJ2-7; 10 nucleotides line up with TRBD2. CDR1 and CDR2 from the germline V gene are SGHAT and FQNNGV. V trimming: 6 bases; J trimming: 5 bases; junction bases outside the gene matches: 13. The CDR3 contains 16 residues. CDR3 sequence: CASSVAGGVLIDEQYF. DNA for the CDR3: TGTGCCAGCAGTGTAGCGGGAGGAGTCTTGATCGACGAGCAGTACTTC.

This chain uses TRBV6-6 with TRBJ1-2; D may be TRBD1 (6 bases). This CDR3 spans 13 amino acids. Trimming cost V 3 bases and J 6 bases, with 11 bases left between them. Germline CDR1 MNHNY, CDR2 SVGAGI (reference sequence). The CDR3 loop is CASSYPDRNGYTF. CDR3 nucleotide sequence: TGTGCCAGCAGTTATCCTGACAGGAATGGCTACACCTTC.

V is TRBV6-1 and J is TRBJ1-2; D is uncertain. Germline values: CDR1 MNHNS, CDR2 SASEGT. Trimming stripped 2 bases from V and 6 bases from J, with 22 bases between. The CDR3 loop spans 17 amino acids. The CDR3 region has the DNA TGTGCCAGCAGTGAAACTTGGGCTACTCTCTATGGTGATGGCTACACCTTC. This sequence encodes CASSETWATLYGDGYTF.

The chain uses TRBV7-2 and TRBJ1-3; the D gene is possibly TRBD1 (6 bases). The CDR3 contains 15 residues. Germline V gene sequence: CDR1 SGHTA, CDR2 FQGNSA. Between the trimmed V and J ends, which lost 5 bases and 2 bases, there was a span of 13 bases. The CDR3 loop is CASSPGARPGNTIYF. CDR3 DNA: TGTGCCAGCAGCCCAGGGGCCCGTCCTGGAAACACCATATATTTT. Combining the CDR3 with reference TRBV7-2 and TRBJ1-3 gives the whole variable domain GAGVSQSPSNKVTEKGKDVELRCDPISGHTALYWYRQSLGQGLEFLIYFQGNSAPDKSGLPSDRFSAERTGGSVSTLTIQRTQQEDSAVYLCASSPGARPGNTIYFGEGSWLTVV.

The chain recombines TRBV30 with TRBJ2-1, with TRBD2 matching 13 bases. The CDR3 loop spans 18 amino acids. Germline V CDR1 and CDR2: GTSNPN, SVGIG (reference sequence). Trimming cost V 0 bases and J 6 bases; bases outside gene matches: 11. CDR3 amino acids: CAWSVQRTSGSFSNEQFF. DNA of the CDR3: TGTGCCTGGAGTGTACAGCGGACTAGCGGGAGTTTTAGCAATGAGCAGTTCTTC.

This clone was detected only once. V is TRBV18 and J is TRBJ2-7; D perhaps matches TRBD1 (6 bases). V was clipped by 5 bases and J by 0 bases, with 11 bases between them. Per germline, CDR1 KGHSH and CDR2 LQKENI. The CDR3 extends over 14 amino acids. The CDR3, as DNA: TGTGCCAGCTCATCAAAGGACAGCTCCTACGAGCAGTACTTC. Translation gives CASSSKDSSYEQYF.

The chain couples TRBV28 to TRBJ1-3; a possible D gene is TRBD1 (5 bases). V lost 3 bases, J lost 0 bases, and 12 bases lay in between. The CDR3 totals 16 residues. Germline CDR1 and CDR2: MDHEN and SYDVKM. The chain's CDR3 is CASSLVQGLSGNTIYF. The CDR3 DNA sequence: TGTGCCAGCAGTTTGGTGCAGGGCCTCTCTGGAAACACCATATATTTT. Combining the CDR3 with reference TRBV28 and TRBJ1-3 gives the whole variable domain DVKVTQSSRYLVKRTGEKVFLECVQDMDHENMFWYRQDPGLGLRLIYFSYDVKMKEKGDIPEGYSVSREKKERFSLILESASTNQTSMYLCASSLVQGLSGNTIYFGEGSWLTVV.

Comment on this clone: The DNA is omitted, as the CDR3 cannot be located on it reliably, and the CDR3 follows TCRdb's listing. The J gene is TRBJ2-1, the V gene TRBV10-3; the table's D call, TRBD2, has no DNA check behind it. Germline V lookup: CDR1 ENHRY, CDR2 SYGVKD. The length of the CDR3 is 15 amino acids, counting both ends. The CDR3 protein is CAISSSGLTNNEQFF.

The chain carries TRBV9 and TRBJ2-3; 8 bases agree with TRBD2. Per germline, CDR1 SGDLS and CDR2 YYNGEE. This CDR3 has 15 residues. V dropped 0 bases and J dropped 5; count of bases not matched to a gene: 5. The CDR3 spells CASSVAGGLLDTQYF. In nucleotides, the CDR3 is TGTGCCAGCAGCGTAGCGGGAGGGCTTTTAGATACGCAGTATTTT.

The chain is built from TRBV7-9 and TRBJ1-2; D is undetermined. Trimming shortened V by 1 base and J by 8 bases, and 8 bases separated the two germline ends. The CDR3 is 12 amino acids. The germline gives CDR1 SEHNR, CDR2 FQNEAQ (reference sequence). DNA for the CDR3: TGTGCCAGCAGCTTAGGCGGGCACGGCTACACCTTC. It codes for CASSLGGHGYTF.

The chain couples TRBV27 to TRBJ2-7; 11 bases match TRBD1. This CDR3 is 14 amino acids long. In germline, CDR1 is MNHEY, CDR2 SMNVEV (reference sequence). Trimming took 8 bases from V and 6 from J; bases not matched to a gene: 9. CDR3 bases: TGTGCCAGCGGACGCACCGGGACAGGGGGCGAGCAGTACTTC. This gives the protein CASGRTGTGGEQYF.

The chain carries TRBV5-1 and TRBJ2-5, with unresolved D. The CDR3 is 13 amino acids. Germline CDR1 and CDR2: SGHRS and YFSETQ. The ends were cut back, 4 bases at V and 1 base at J, with 8 bases in the middle. As DNA, the CDR3 is TGCGCCAGCAGCCCGGACCTCCAAGAGACCCAGTACTTC. Its translation is CASSPDLQETQYF.

The chain recombines TRBV7-9 with TRBJ2-2; maybe TRBD2 (6 bases). The V and J ends lost 4 bases and 5 bases respectively, with 11 bases between them. This CDR3 comprises 14 residues. Germline assignment: CDR1 SEHNR and CDR2 FQNEAQ (reference sequence). The CDR3 coding sequence is TGTGCCAGCAGCTACGGGGGTGTAACCGGGGAGCTGTTTTTT. Encoded protein: CASSYGGVTGELFF.

The chain joins TRBV9 to TRBJ2-7; 8 nucleotides agree with TRBD1. The ends lost 2 bases at V and 1 base at J; junction bases unmatched: 5. The germline V gene has CDR1 SGDLS and CDR2 YYNGEE. This CDR3 is 15 amino acids long. The CDR3 coding sequence is TGTGCCAGCAGCGTTGCCGACAGGGGATCCTACGAGCAGTACTTC. Amino acids: CASSVADRGSYEQYF.

CDR3 in amino acids: CASSQVPSAANTGELFF. DNA for the CDR3: TGCGCCAGCAGCCAAGTCCCCTCAGCAGCGAACACCGGGGAGCTGTTTTTT. The gene calls are TRBV4-1 and TRBJ2-2; D unclear. CDR3 length: 17 residues. Trimming removed 1 base from V and 0 bases from J, with 12 bases in between. CDR1 is MGHRA and CDR2 is YSYEKL in the germline V gene.

The chain combines TRBV11-2 with TRBJ2-1; 11 nucleotides agree with TRBD2. The germline V gene has CDR1 SGHAT and CDR2 FQNNGV. The CDR3 sequence is 18 residues long. V dropped 5 bases and J dropped 5; count of bases not matched to a gene: 14. CDR3 sequence: CASSPQVLAGGGHNEQFF. The CDR3 DNA follows: TGTGCCAGCAGCCCCCAAGTCCTAGCGGGAGGCGGCCACAATGAGCAGTTCTTC.

This chain links TRBV6-6 with TRBJ1-2; TRBD1 matches at 8 bases. The length of the CDR3 is 13 residues. In germline, CDR1 is MNHNY, CDR2 SVGAGI (reference sequence). After removal of 5 bases from V and 4 bases from J, the junction contained 3 bases not matched to a gene. CDR3 amino acids: CASSPDRGYGYTF. The CDR3 coding sequence is TGTGCCAGCAGTCCAGACAGGGGCTATGGCTACACCTTC.

Regarding this clone: Other nucleotide sequences from this sample produce the same CDR3. CDR3: CASSPTSHNEQFF. The CDR3 DNA reads TGTGCCAGCTCACCAACTAGCCACAATGAGCAGTTCTTC. J is TRBJ2-1 and V is TRBV18; maybe TRBD2 (6 bases). The CDR3 runs 13 residues. Looked up from germline, CDR1 is KGHSH and CDR2 is LQKENI. V lost 2 bases and J 5 bases, leaving 7 bases between the germline ends.

V is TRBV30 and J is TRBJ2-5; 8 bases are shared with TRBD1. Germline CDR1 and CDR2: GTSNPN and SVGIG (reference sequence). CDR3 length: 17 residues. After removal of 2 bases from V and 3 bases from J, the junction contained 14 bases not matched to a gene. DNA for the CDR3: TGTGCCTGGAGTTTCCGCCCAAGGACAGGGAAAAAAGAGACCCAGTACTTC. The encoded protein is CAWSFRPRTGKKETQYF.